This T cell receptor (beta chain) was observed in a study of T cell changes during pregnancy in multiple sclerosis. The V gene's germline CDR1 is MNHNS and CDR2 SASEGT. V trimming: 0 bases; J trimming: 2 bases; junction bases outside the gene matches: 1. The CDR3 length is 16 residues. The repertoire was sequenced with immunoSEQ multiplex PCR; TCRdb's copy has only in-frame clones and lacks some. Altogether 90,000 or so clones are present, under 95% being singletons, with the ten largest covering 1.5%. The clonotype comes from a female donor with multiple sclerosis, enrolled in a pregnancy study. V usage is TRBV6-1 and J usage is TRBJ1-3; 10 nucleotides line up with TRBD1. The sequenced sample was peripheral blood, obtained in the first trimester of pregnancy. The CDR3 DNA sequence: TGTGCCAGCAGTGAAGCCGGGACAGGGGCTGGAAACACCATATATTTT. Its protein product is CASSEAGTGAGNTIYF.